A selection of T cell receptor beta chains follows, all from one sample in a study of T cell responses to AZD1222 COVID-19 vaccine. The repertoire was sequenced with immunoSEQ multiplex PCR; TCRdb's copy has only in-frame clones and lacks some. The sample has fewer than 65,000 clones, about 90% seen once. The input for sequencing was peripheral blood, taken 28 days after the second AZD1222 dose. The source of these receptors is an adult who received the AZD1222 COVID-19 vaccine. The CDR3 runs from the conserved cysteine through the conserved F or W. Each record gives: J gene, V gene, clone size, D gene, CDR3 protein, CDR3 DNA. D genes are given only for firm matches. Clone size is not always given. Where it is, it says once, few, many or a class for expanded clones.

TRBJ2-1,TRBV12-3/TRBV12-4,-,TRBD1,CASSSTGTGNKFF,TGTGCCAGCAGTTCCACCGGGACAGGGAACAAGTTCTTC
TRBJ2-1,TRBV2,-,TRBD2,CASSVLLARNEQFF,TGTGCCAGCAGTGTCTTACTAGCGAGGAATGAGCAGTTCTTC
TRBJ1-2,TRBV19,few,TRBD1,CASSKDRETGYTF,TGTGCCAGTAGCAAGGACAGGGAGACGGGCTACACCTTC
TRBJ2-1,TRBV11-2,-,-,CASSLAGEANEQFF,TGTGCCAGCAGCTTAGCGGGAGAGGCAAATGAGCAGTTCTTC
TRBJ2-3,TRBV27,-,-,CASSLFPPTTDTQYF,TGTGCCAGCAGTTTATTTCCCCCCACCACAGATACGCAGTATTTT
TRBJ2-2,TRBV18,-,TRBD1,CASSLRGQSNTGELFF,TGTGCCAGCTCGCTCAGGGGGCAAAGCAACACCGGGGAGCTGTTTTTT
TRBJ2-1,TRBV9,-,TRBD2,CASSVSGRDNEQFF,TGTGCCAGCAGCGTGAGCGGGAGGGACAATGAGCAGTTCTTC
TRBJ2-1,TRBV5-1,-,-,CASSLGQPNEQFF,TGCGCCAGCAGCTTGGGACAGCCCAATGAGCAGTTCTTC
TRBJ2-3,TRBV3-1/TRBV3-2,-,-,CASSQDRGDTQYF,TGTGCCAGCAGCCAAGACCGAGGGGATACGCAGTATTTT
TRBJ1-2,TRBV2,-,TRBD1,CASKETGASGYTF,TGTGCCAGCAAAGAGACAGGGGCTAGCGGCTACACCTTC
TRBJ2-3,TRBV5-1,-,TRBD1,CASTPWTTGDATSADTQYF,TGCGCCAGCACCCCGTGGACCACAGGGGATGCGACGAGTGCAGATACGCAGTATTTT
TRBJ2-3,TRBV7-9,few,-,CASSRGGLGTTDTQYF,TGTGCCAGCAGCCGAGGGGGACTCGGGACGACAGATACGCAGTATTTT
TRBJ1-6,TRBV5-1,-,TRBD1,CASSSRTGQSPLHF,TGCGCCAGCAGCTCCCGGACAGGGCAATCACCCCTCCACTTT
TRBJ2-2,TRBV24-1,-,TRBD1,CATSDSRTGWTGELFF,TGTGCCACCAGTGATTCCCGGACAGGGTGGACCGGGGAGCTGTTTTTT
TRBJ2-1,TRBV28,once,-,CASSITGEGYNEQFF,TGTGCCAGCAGTATTACAGGGGAGGGTTACAATGAGCAGTTCTTC
TRBJ2-1,TRBV11-2,-,-,CASSLSVGQAYNEQFF,TGTGCCAGCAGCTTATCGGTAGGACAAGCCTACAATGAGCAGTTCTTC
TRBJ1-2,TRBV18,-,TRBD1,CASSPGQGATSYGYTF,TGTGCCAGCTCCCCGGGACAGGGGGCGACCAGCTATGGCTACACCTTC
TRBJ1-2,TRBV7-9,-,-,CASSVSRVDPRGYTF,TGTGCCAGCAGCGTATCCAGGGTGGATCCACGGGGCTACACCTTC
TRBJ1-1,TRBV5-1,-,TRBD1,CASSRDRVHTEAFF,TGCGCCAGCAGCCGGGACAGGGTTCACACTGAAGCTTTCTTT
TRBJ2-5,TRBV7-3,-,-,CASSLEPTSAQYF,TGTGCCAGCAGCCTGGAGCCAACTTCGGCCCAGTACTTC
TRBJ1-5,TRBV6-6,-,TRBD1,CASSHDRASNQPQHF,TGTGCCAGCAGTCACGACAGGGCAAGCAATCAGCCCCAGCATTTT
TRBJ2-6,TRBV6-5,-,TRBD1,CASSLQGAGANVLTF,TGTGCCAGCAGCCTACAGGGGGCTGGGGCCAACGTCCTGACTTTC
TRBJ1-2,TRBV11-3,-,-,CASSTRQTLAGDYGYTF,TGTGCCAGCAGCACCCGACAGACCCTAGCTGGGGACTATGGCTACACCTTC
TRBJ2-2,TRBV30,once,-,CAWVRGTGAGELFF,TGTGCCTGGGTCAGGGGCACCGGTGCCGGGGAGCTGTTTTTT
TRBJ2-5,TRBV5-1,-,-,CASSDSNQETQYF,TGCGCCAGCAGCGATTCGAACCAAGAGACCCAGTACTTC
TRBJ1-1,TRBV11-3,-,-,CASSQQIHTEAFF,TGTGCCAGCAGTCAACAGATACACACTGAAGCTTTCTTT
TRBJ2-7,TRBV6-2/TRBV6-3,few,-,CASSHSYEQYF,TGTGCCAGCAGCCACAGTTACGAGCAGTACTTC
TRBJ2-5,TRBV19,-,TRBD2,CASSSGLAGVGETQYF,TGTGCCAGTAGTTCGGGACTAGCGGGAGTCGGGGAGACCCAGTACTTC
TRBJ1-3,TRBV14,-,-,CASSPRLSSGNTIYF,TGTGCCAGCAGCCCCCGGCTAAGCTCTGGAAACACCATATATTTT
TRBJ2-1,TRBV12-5,-,TRBD2,CASGESGSSYNEQFF,TGTGCTAGTGGAGAAAGCGGGAGCTCCTACAATGAGCAGTTCTTC
TRBJ1-6,TRBV2,-,-,CASSETGTYNSPLHF,TGTGCCAGCAGTGAGACGGGGACGTATAATTCACCCCTCCACTTT
TRBJ2-2,TRBV5-1,-,-,CASSQGRVGDTGELFF,TGCGCCAGCAGCCAGGGTCGGGTTGGGGACACCGGGGAGCTGTTTTTT
TRBJ2-7,TRBV7-9,-,TRBD2,CASSPRVAGSLREQYF,TGTGCCAGCAGCCCGAGGGTAGCGGGAAGTCTCAGGGAGCAGTACTTC
TRBJ1-5,TRBV30,-,TRBD1,CAWSSGQFQNQPQHF,TGTGCCTGGAGTTCGGGACAGTTCCAAAATCAGCCCCAGCATTTT
TRBJ2-5,TRBV7-2,-,TRBD1,CASSIGTEGTQYF,TGTGCCAGCAGCATTGGGACAGAAGGGACCCAGTACTTC
TRBJ2-3,TRBV6-8,-,TRBD2,CALECTGLAGPWLLTSTDTQYF,TGTGCCCTAGAGTGCACGGGACTAGCGGGACCATGGTTACTTACTAGCACAGATACGCAGTATTTT
TRBJ1-2,TRBV30,-,-,CAWSAQGSYGYTF,TGTGCCTGGAGTGCTCAGGGATCCTATGGCTACACCTTC
TRBJ1-2,TRBV5-4,once,TRBD1,CASSWGQGGGYGYTF,TGTGCCAGCAGCTGGGGACAGGGCGGAGGATATGGCTACACCTTC
TRBJ1-1,TRBV30,-,-,CAWSVQPGITEAFF,TGTGCCTGGAGTGTACAACCGGGGATCACTGAAGCTTTCTTT
TRBJ1-2,TRBV2,-,-,CASSGGQIYDMNYGYTF,TGTGCCAGCAGTGGAGGGCAGATATATGATATGAACTATGGCTACACCTTC
TRBJ2-1,TRBV23-1,once,-,CASSQSQDNEQFF,TGCGCCAGCAGTCAATCGCAGGACAATGAGCAGTTCTTC
TRBJ1-5,TRBV7-2,-,-,CASSLVQVPYSNQPQHF,TGTGCCAGCAGCTTAGTTCAGGTCCCCTATAGCAATCAGCCCCAGCATTTT
TRBJ1-5,TRBV19,-,TRBD1,CASRGGQVNQPQHF,TGTGCCAGTAGGGGGGGACAGGTAAATCAGCCCCAGCATTTT
TRBJ2-3,TRBV5-4,-,-,CASSLIGKPTDTQYF,TGTGCCAGCAGCTTGATAGGGAAACCTACAGATACGCAGTATTTT
TRBJ2-1,TRBV19,-,-,CASADSGYNEQFF,TGTGCCAGTGCGGACAGCGGATACAATGAGCAGTTCTTC
TRBJ1-2,TRBV23-1,once,-,CASSGYREGSGYTF,TGCGCCAGCAGTGGGTACAGGGAAGGATCAGGCTACACCTTC
TRBJ1-1,TRBV6-1,few,-,CASSDAGTFRDTEAFF,TGTGCCAGCAGTGACGCTGGGACGTTCAGAGACACTGAAGCTTTCTTT
TRBJ1-3,TRBV6-6,-,-,CASRLTGNTIYF,TGTGCCAGCAGACTCACGGGAAACACCATATATTTT
TRBJ2-7,TRBV7-2,-,-,CASSFAGVPYEQYF,TGTGCCAGCAGCTTCGCAGGGGTTCCCTACGAGCAGTACTTC
TRBJ1-2,TRBV2,-,-,CASRAGMANYGYTF,TGTGCCAGCAGAGCAGGGATGGCTAACTATGGCTACACCTTC